Listed here are 25 T cell receptor beta chains from one sample, sequenced in a study of blood T cells in healthy people across ages. A second PCR, run for about 6 to 11 cycles, used a sample-barcoded 5' primer plus a J-beta primer mix. MiXCR was run by TCRdb on the 5' RACE reads, yielding one entry per CDR3 protein. There are 650,000 to 1,000,000 distinct CDR3 sequences in the sample; about 34% occur only once, and approximately 12% lies in the top ten. Material: blood. Source of these receptors: a man younger than 30 in good health.

This clonotype showed up just a few times. This chain joins TRBV6-5 and TRBJ1-2; 7 nucleotides agree with TRBD1. Germline CDR1 and CDR2: MNHEY and SVGAGI. This CDR3 region has 13 residues. The trim removed 6 bases at V and 8 bases at J, leaving 9 bases unmatched. The CDR3 region has the DNA TGTGCCAGCAGGGACAGGATAGGAGAGGGCTACACCTTC. Translated: CASRDRIGEGYTF.

This clonotype occurred once. The CDR3 nucleotides are TGCGCCAGCAGCTTGGCCCGGGGTAGGATAGTTTTCTTT. Translated: CASSLARGRIVFF. This sequence joins TRBV5-1 and TRBJ1-1; no clear D. The V gene lost 0 bases and the J gene lost 13 bases, with 16 bases spanning the gap. This CDR3 comprises 13 residues. Germline lookup yields CDR1 SGHRS and CDR2 YFSETQ.

The chain is built from TRBV20-1 and TRBJ2-1; D perhaps matches TRBD2 (6 bases). CDR1 is DFQATT and CDR2 is SNEGSKA in the germline V gene (reference sequence). There are 11 residues in the CDR3. V was pared by 6 bases and J by 13 bases, with 16 bases between. In DNA, the CDR3 is TGCAGTGCGAAACACCGGGACTTTCAGTTCTTC. This translates into CSAKHRDFQFF.

This clonotype was detected a few times. The CDR3: CASSQDRSGRSSPLHF. Written as DNA, the CDR3 is TGCGCCAGCAGCCAAGATCGGTCAGGCAGGAGCTCACCCCTCCACTTT. The V call is TRBV4-1, the J call TRBJ1-6; D gene unclear. This CDR3 is 16 amino acids long. Per the germline V gene, CDR1 is MGHRA and CDR2 is YSYEKL. The ends were cut back, 0 bases at V and 10 bases at J, with 16 bases in the middle.

In this sample, this clonotype turned up a few times. The chain recombines TRBV12-3 or TRBV12-4 with TRBJ2-6; 9 positions match TRBD1. V lost 4 bases to trimming and J lost 2 bases; unmatched junction nucleotides: 9. The CDR3 length is 18 residues. The CDR3 sequence is CASSSSGTGFTGANVLTF. In nucleotides, the CDR3 is TGTGCCAGCAGTTCATCCGGGACAGGGTTCACTGGGGCCAACGTCCTGACTTTC.

This clonotype was seen once. Just one base apart from a much larger clone, this may be a read error. The genes are TRBV12-3 or TRBV12-4 and TRBJ2-1; D gene unclear. This CDR3 comprises 15 residues. CDR3 sequence (DNA): TGTGCCGGCAGTTTAGTCTCCAGTAGGGCTCATGAGCAGTTCTTC. Its protein is CAGSLVSSRAHEQFF.

At least ten counts were recorded for this clonotype. The chain recombines TRBV29-1 with TRBJ2-3; D not certain. Germline CDR1 is SQVTM and CDR2 is ANQGSEA. The CDR3 runs 14 residues. V lost 5 bases and J 1 base, leaving 13 bases between the germline ends. The CDR3 sequence is CSVLSVTRTDTQYF. DNA for the CDR3: TGCAGCGTTCTATCGGTGACTCGCACAGATACGCAGTATTTT.

The table lists this clonotype with many counts. The chain combines TRBV20-1 with TRBJ1-2; TRBD1 matches at 7 bases. The V and J ends lost 5 bases and 5 bases, in that order; junction bases with no gene match: 11. This CDR3 spans 14 amino acids. The germline CDR1 and CDR2 sequences are DFQATT and SNEGSKA (reference sequence). This chain's CDR3 is CSAVPGQWQYGYTF. In DNA form, the CDR3 reads TGCAGTGCTGTTCCGGGACAGTGGCAATATGGCTACACCTTC.

The chain uses TRBV4-3 and TRBJ1-2; TRBD1 matches at 7 bases. Germline-derived CDR1 and CDR2 are LGHNA and YSLEER. V shed 3 bases and J 5 bases; nucleotides not matched to a gene: 9. The CDR3 runs to 15 residues. CDR3 protein: CASSQPGQTIYGYTF. In nucleotides, the CDR3 is TGCGCCAGCAGCCAGCCGGGACAGACGATATATGGCTACACCTTC.

Notes on this clonotype: Relative to the germline gene, one junction end is altered; a read error may explain this. The chain couples TRBV20-1 to TRBJ2-3; 9 nucleotides agree with TRBD2. The CDR3 consists of 14 residues. Germline loops: CDR1 DFQATT, CDR2 SNEGSKA (reference sequence). CDR3 residues: CSAGERGVTDTQYF. As DNA, the CDR3 is TGCAGTGCTGGAGAGCGGGGGGTCACAGATACGCAGTATTTT.

This clonotype has only a few counts. CDR3 sequence: CASSLRGLASSYNEQFF. The CDR3 DNA is TGTGCCAGCAGCCTGAGGGGACTAGCGAGCTCCTACAATGAGCAGTTCTTC. The chain joins TRBV3-1 to TRBJ2-1; TRBD2 aligns across 10 bases. The V gene's germline CDR1 is LGHDT and CDR2 YNNKEL (reference sequence). V shed 4 bases, J shed 0 bases, and the junction held 6 bases outside the gene matches. This CDR3 has 17 residues.

The V and J genes are TRBV4-2 and TRBJ1-6; no clear D gene. Trimming took 0 bases from V and 8 from J, leaving 14 bases between them. CDR3 length equals 16 residues. CDR1 LGHNA and CDR2 YNFKEQ come from the germline V gene. This CDR3 is CASSQEFVHPDSPLHF. The CDR3 DNA is TGTGCCAGCAGCCAAGAGTTTGTCCACCCGGATTCACCCCTCCACTTT.

This chain uses TRBV27 with TRBJ2-1; D might be TRBD2 (5 bases). Germline V lookup: CDR1 MNHEY, CDR2 SMNVEV (reference sequence). CDR3 length: 14 residues. V lost 5 bases and J lost 6, with 14 bases in between. CDR3 sequence reads: CASSHGIPGNEQFF. In DNA form, the CDR3 reads TGTGCCAGCAGTCACGGGATCCCCGGCAATGAGCAGTTCTTC.

The chain combines TRBV20-1 with TRBJ1-4; D is possibly TRBD1 (6 bases). The CDR3 extends over 16 amino acids. Germline-derived CDR1 and CDR2 are DFQATT and SNEGSKA (reference sequence). Deletions cut 6 bases from V and 0 bases from J, with 17 bases between. The CDR3 loop reads CSAPSRDKATNEKLFF. CDR3 bases: TGCAGTGCCCCAAGCCGGGACAAAGCAACTAATGAAAAACTGTTTTTT.

CDR3 DNA: TGTGCCAGCAGTTTGTTGTTGGGGGGAGGAGATACGCAGTATTTT. Translated: CASSLLLGGGDTQYF. The chain recombines TRBV27 with TRBJ2-3; D might be TRBD2 (6 bases). Trimming removed 3 bases from V and 5 bases from J, with 15 bases in between. CDR1 MNHEY and CDR2 SMNVEV come from the germline V gene (reference sequence). The CDR3 extends over 15 amino acids.

The CDR3: CASSPKGESAYEQYF. Written as DNA, the CDR3 is TGTGCCAGCAGCCCGAAGGGGGAAAGTGCCTACGAGCAGTACTTC. This chain connects TRBV14 to TRBJ2-1; tentative D call: TRBD1 (6 bases). The DNA matches TRBJ2-7 better at its end, which makes the J call doubtful. Germline loops: CDR1 SGHDN, CDR2 FVKESK. The CDR3 consists of 15 residues.

Only a few counts were recorded for this clonotype. J is TRBJ1-5 and V is TRBV7-2; perhaps TRBD1 as D (6 bases). V shed 5 bases and J shed 4 bases, with 12 bases lying between them. Per the germline V gene, CDR1 is SGHTA and CDR2 is FQGNSA. This CDR3 region has 14 residues. The CDR3 nucleotides read TGTGCCAGCAGCCTCAAGGGGGGAAATCAGCCCCAGCATTTT. It yields the protein CASSLKGGNQPQHF.

The CDR3 sequence is CASRSTGKSGNEQYF. The CDR3 DNA follows: TGTGCCAGCAGGTCGACAGGCAAATCGGGCAATGAGCAGTACTTC. V gene TRBV12-3 or TRBV12-4 combines with J gene TRBJ2-5; D perhaps matches TRBD1 (6 bases). V shed 6 bases and J shed 11 bases, with 25 bases lying between them. The CDR3 runs 15 residues.

As to this clonotype: A much larger clone is a single base away; this may be a read error. This chain links TRBV12-3 or TRBV12-4 with TRBJ2-7; 8 bases align to TRBD2. This CDR3 has 15 amino acids. The CDR3 here is CAGSLASGLAYEQYF. In DNA, the CDR3 is TGTGCCGGCAGTCTCGCCTCGGGACTAGCCTACGAGCAGTACTTC.

This clonotype has just a few counts. This chain uses TRBV29-1 with TRBJ1-1; no firm D call. The CDR3 is made up of 15 amino acids. CDR1 is SQVTM and CDR2 is ANQGSEA in the germline V gene. The V and J ends lost 1 base and 2 bases respectively, with 14 bases between them. The CDR3 sequence is CSVEVTGFFNTEAFF. CDR3 sequence (DNA): TGCAGCGTTGAAGTCACTGGGTTTTTTAACACTGAAGCTTTCTTT.

V and J are TRBV6-5 and TRBJ1-6; 7 bases agree with TRBD1. The V gene end was trimmed by 5 bases and the J gene end by 9 bases; junction bases not matched to a gene: 10. CDR3 size: 15 residues. Germline lookup yields CDR1 MNHEY and CDR2 SVGAGI. The DNA for the CDR3 is TGTGCCAGCAGTCGACAGGGATGGGGAGGTTCACCCCTCCACTTT. Residues: CASSRQGWGGSPLHF.

Of note for this clonotype: One end of the junction is discordant with germline, which a read error may explain. This chain connects TRBV20-1 to TRBJ2-3, with 9 nucleotides matching TRBD2. This CDR3 is 15 amino acids long. Germline V gives CDR1 DFQATT, CDR2 SNEGSKA (reference sequence). CDR3 residues: CSARAERGVTDAQYF. As DNA, the CDR3 is TGCAGTGCTAGGGCGGAGCGGGGGGTCACAGATGCGCAGTATTTT.

This clonotype came up a few times. V usage is TRBV2 and J usage is TRBJ2-1; 8 nucleotides line up with TRBD2. Trimming removed 4 bases from V and 4 bases from J; junction bases left unmatched: 6. The CDR3 is 15 residues long. Germline-derived CDR1 and CDR2 are SNHLY and FYNNEI. The CDR3 DNA follows: TGTGCCAGCAGTGTGGAACTAGCGGATTACAATGAGCAGTTCTTC. This gives the protein CASSVELADYNEQFF.

The CDR3 protein is CAISGGQGPQYF. As DNA, the CDR3 is TGTGCCATCAGTGGGGGGCAGGGACCGCAGTATTTT. V usage is TRBV10-3 and J usage is TRBJ2-3, with TRBD1 as a possible D gene (6 bases). CDR1 is ENHRY, CDR2 SYGVKD, per germline. This CDR3 comprises 12 residues. With 4 bases removed from V and 10 bases from J, the gap between germline ends came to 12 bases.

This clonotype was counted only a few times. A read error is possible here, since a much larger clone lies one base away. The chain employs TRBV20-1 and TRBJ2-5, with D possibly matching TRBD2 (5 bases). With the DNA end fitting TRBJ2-1 better, the J assignment may be wrong. The CDR3 extends over 13 amino acids. Per the germline V gene, CDR1 is DFQATT and CDR2 is SNEGSKA (reference sequence). As DNA, the CDR3 is TGCAGTGCTACCTCGGGGTACCAAGAGACCCAGTTCTTC. Translating gives CSATSGYQETQFF.